The 26 T cell receptor beta chains below all came from one sample that was sequenced in a study of blood T cell repertoires in COVID-19. This table comes from immunoSEQ multiplex PCR, and its TCRdb copy is limited to in-frame clones, with some not included. The table shows nearly 300,000 clones, with just under 90% occurring only once. Sequenced: PBMCs or T cells enriched from blood (not recorded which). These receptor sequences come from a woman aged 45-65 years who had been exposed to COVID-19.

The CDR3 region is CAISEAGYNQPQHF. The DNA of the CDR3 is TGTGCCATCAGTGAGGCAGGCTATAATCAGCCCCAGCATTTT. The chain links TRBV10-3 to TRBJ1-5; D ambiguous. V was pared by 2 bases and J by 4 bases, with 9 bases between. There are 14 residues in the CDR3. Germline V gives CDR1 ENHRY, CDR2 SYGVKD.

The chain links TRBV9 to TRBJ1-2; D is unresolved. In germline, CDR1 is SGDLS, CDR2 YYNGEE. This CDR3 region has 12 residues. The V gene lost 3 bases and the J gene lost 5 bases, with 8 bases spanning the gap. DNA for the CDR3: TGTGCCAGCAGCGATGGACTTTATGGCTACACCTTC. The encoded protein is CASSDGLYGYTF.

This sequence joins TRBV27 and TRBJ2-1; the D gene is possibly TRBD2 (5 bases). This CDR3 region has 15 residues. Looked up from germline, CDR1 is MNHEY and CDR2 is SMNVEV (reference sequence). The V end lost 0 bases, the J end lost 0 bases, and 6 bases lay between the germline ends. CDR3 protein: CASSLSGSSYNEQFF. Here the CDR3 DNA reads TGTGCCAGCAGTTTATCGGGGAGCTCCTACAATGAGCAGTTCTTC.

This chain connects TRBV18 to TRBJ2-5; 8 positions agree with TRBD1. After removal of 3 bases from V and 5 bases from J, the junction contained 5 bases not matched to a gene. Per the germline V gene, CDR1 is KGHSH and CDR2 is LQKENI. This CDR3 comprises 14 residues. The CDR3 region is CASSPVDRAETQYF. The CDR3 region has the DNA TGTGCCAGCTCACCGGTGGACAGGGCCGAGACCCAGTACTTC.

This chain links TRBV27 with TRBJ2-1; D perhaps matches TRBD2 (6 bases). The CDR3 has 15 residues. V was shortened by 5 bases and J by 8 bases, with 19 bases between the two germline ends. The germline CDR1 and CDR2 sequences are MNHEY and SMNVEV (reference sequence). The CDR3 nucleotides are TGTGCCAGCAGTATGGGCCTCCCGGGCGGGGATGAGCAGTTCTTC. It codes for CASSMGLPGGDEQFF.

Worth noting for this clone: In the same sample, other DNA sequences code for this CDR3. The rearrangement uses TRBV2 and TRBJ2-2, with D unresolved. This CDR3 spans 13 amino acids. Trimming took 2 bases from V and 7 from J, leaving 8 bases between them. CDR1 is SNHLY, CDR2 FYNNEI, per germline. CDR3 region: CASSESRSGELFF. In DNA, the CDR3 is TGTGCCAGCAGTGAATCAAGGAGCGGGGAGCTGTTTTTT.

This clone was counted between two and nine times. This sequence joins TRBV7-9 and TRBJ2-1; D perhaps matches TRBD1 (6 bases). Trimming took 5 bases from V and 8 from J, leaving 22 bases between them. CDR1 and CDR2 (germline): SEHNR, FQNEAQ (reference sequence). The CDR3 consists of 16 residues. CDR3 sequence (DNA): TGTGCCAGCAGCCCCGACGTACAGGGCCTTCAGGATGAGCAGTTCTTC. It specifies CASSPDVQGLQDEQFF.

The rearrangement links TRBV15 to TRBJ2-2, with D possibly being TRBD1 (6 bases). The CDR3 contains 15 residues. Trimming shortened V by 3 bases and J by 5 bases, and 13 bases separated the two germline ends. Germline CDR1 LNHNV, CDR2 YYDKDF (reference sequence). CDR3 amino acids: CATSSHTTGTGELFF. The CDR3 DNA reads TGTGCCACCAGCAGTCACACCACAGGGACCGGGGAGCTGTTTTTT.

CDR3 protein: CASSNTGFNTEAFF. The DNA for the CDR3 is TGTGCCAGTAGTAATACAGGGTTTAACACTGAAGCTTTCTTT. The genes are TRBV19 and TRBJ1-1; weak D call: TRBD1 (6 bases). The germline V gene has CDR1 LNHDA and CDR2 SQIVND (reference sequence). Trimming left V 4 bases short and J 2 bases short, with 11 bases between. There are 14 residues in the CDR3.

J is TRBJ2-2 and V is TRBV5-8; 8 bases are a match to TRBD1. The V and J ends lost 3 bases and 6 bases, in that order; junction bases with no gene match: 10. The CDR3 has 16 amino acids. Germline CDR1 SGHTS, CDR2 YDEGEE. Here the CDR3 reads CASSSRTGKNSGELFF. As DNA, the CDR3 is TGTGCCAGCAGCTCGCGGACAGGGAAAAACTCCGGGGAGCTGTTTTTT.

The rearrangement links TRBV5-4 to TRBJ1-1; 10 positions agree with TRBD1. The CDR3 length is 15 residues. The V and J ends lost 4 bases and 1 base, in that order; junction bases with no gene match: 4. The V gene's germline CDR1 is SGHNT and CDR2 YYREEE (reference sequence). Written as DNA, the CDR3 is TGTGCCAGCAGCCAGGGACAGGGGTGGAACACTGAAGCTTTCTTT. This translates into CASSQGQGWNTEAFF.

This rearrangement joins TRBV24-1 to TRBJ1-5; TRBD1 might be the D (6 bases). Germline CDR1 is KGHDR and CDR2 is SFDVKD. The length of the CDR3 is 14 residues. The germline V and J ends were trimmed by 9 bases and 1 base, with 12 bases remaining between them. The CDR3, as DNA: TGTGCCACCGGGGGCGGCGAGAGCAATCAGCCCCAGCATTTT. Encoded protein: CATGGGESNQPQHF.

The chain combines TRBV4-1 with TRBJ2-3; D gene unclear. Trimming pared 3 bases from V and 2 bases from J, leaving 9 bases between. The CDR3 is made up of 14 amino acids. Germline V lookup: CDR1 MGHRA, CDR2 YSYEKL. This chain's CDR3 is CASSHAADTDTQYF. CDR3 nucleotide sequence: TGCGCCAGCAGCCATGCCGCGGACACAGATACGCAGTATTTT.

This chain links TRBV30 with TRBJ2-1; 8 bases line up with TRBD2. V gave up 2 bases and J gave up 0 bases; unmatched junction bases: 3. Per germline, CDR1 GTSNPN and CDR2 SVGIG (reference sequence). There are 15 residues in the CDR3. CDR3 loop: CAWSSGGPSYNEQFF. CDR3 sequence (DNA): TGTGCCTGGAGTAGCGGGGGCCCCTCCTACAATGAGCAGTTCTTC.

The rearrangement uses TRBV19 and TRBJ2-1, with 11 bases that match TRBD1. The CDR3 has 17 amino acids. Losses at the gene ends were 10 bases for V and 2 bases for J; bases not matched to a gene: 13. Germline V lookup: CDR1 LNHDA, CDR2 SQIVND (reference sequence). The CDR3 region is CATKLAGTGGPYNEQFF. The CDR3 coding sequence is TGTGCCACTAAACTCGCCGGGACAGGGGGGCCCTACAATGAGCAGTTCTTC. The full variable domain, its missing parts supplied by reference TRBV19 and TRBJ2-1, is DGGITQSPKYLFRKEGQNVTLSCEQNLNHDAMYWYRQDPGQGLRLIYYSQIVNDFQKGDIAEGYSVSREKKESFPLTVTSAQKNPTAFYLCATKLAGTGGPYNEQFFGPGTRLTVL.

The genes are TRBV4-1 and TRBJ2-3; tentative D call: TRBD2 (6 bases). The CDR3 is 14 amino acids. CDR1 is MGHRA and CDR2 is YSYEKL in the germline V gene. Trimming removed 0 bases from V and 14 bases from J, with 18 bases in between. CDR3 residues: CASSQELSSVVRYF. The CDR3, as DNA: TGCGCCAGCAGCCAAGAATTGTCTAGCGTCGTTCGGTATTTT.

This chain connects TRBV7-2 to TRBJ1-3; D not resolved. Germline V gene lookup returns CDR1 SGHTA and CDR2 FQGNSA. Between the trimmed V and J ends, which lost 0 bases and 0 bases, there was a span of 9 bases. The CDR3 runs to 16 residues. CDR3 in amino acids: CASSLAAGSSGNTIYF. In DNA form, the CDR3 reads TGTGCCAGCAGCTTAGCTGCAGGAAGCTCTGGAAACACCATATATTTT. The complete variable domain, with remaining parts taken from reference TRBV7-2 and TRBJ1-3, reads GAGVSQSPSNKVTEKGKDVELRCDPISGHTALYWYRQSLGQGLEFLIYFQGNSAPDKSGLPSDRFSAERTGGSVSTLTIQRTQQEDSAVYLCASSLAAGSSGNTIYFGEGSWLTVV.

In its sample, this clone was seen a few times. The rearrangement uses TRBV2 and TRBJ2-7, with D maybe TRBD2 (6 bases). CDR3 length equals 13 residues. The germline V gene encodes CDR1 SNHLY and CDR2 FYNNEI. Trimming removed 7 bases from V and 6 bases from J, with 16 bases in between. CDR3 nucleotides: TGTGCCAGCATGCGGGGCGAGTTTCGCGAGCAGTACTTC. This encodes CASMRGEFREQYF. Full variable domain (rest looked up from reference TRBV2 and TRBJ2-7): EPEVTQTPSHQVTQMGQEVILRCVPISNHLYFYWYRQILGQKVEFLVSFYNNEISEKSEIFDDQFSVERPDGSNFTLKIRSTKLEDSAMYFCASMRGEFREQYFGPGTRLTVT.

The chain employs TRBV9 and TRBJ1-6, with D unclear. CDR1 SGDLS and CDR2 YYNGEE come from the germline V gene. Trimming stripped 3 bases from V and 11 bases from J, with 9 bases between. This CDR3 has 12 residues. CDR3 amino acids: CASSAGRAPLHF. As DNA, the CDR3 is TGTGCCAGCAGCGCGGGGAGGGCACCCCTCCACTTT.

CDR3: CASSAGTDHIYEQYF. The DNA for the CDR3 is TGCGCCAGCAGCGCGGGGACAGATCATATCTACGAGCAGTACTTC. This chain joins TRBV5-1 and TRBJ2-7; tentatively, D is TRBD1 (7 bases). Between the trimmed V and J ends, which lost 4 bases and 3 bases, there was a span of 17 bases. In germline, CDR1 is SGHRS, CDR2 YFSETQ. CDR3 length equals 15 residues.

This clone was observed a single time. The chain couples TRBV5-1 to TRBJ2-5; D possibly corresponds to TRBD2 (5 bases). This CDR3 comprises 12 residues. The germline V gene has CDR1 SGHRS and CDR2 YFSETQ. Deletions cut 4 bases from V and 5 bases from J, with 9 bases between. CDR3 sequence reads: CASSEQRETQYF. DNA of the CDR3: TGCGCCAGCAGCGAGCAGCGGGAGACCCAGTACTTC.

The chain carries TRBV18 and TRBJ2-7; possible D gene TRBD2, 6 bases. V was cut by 6 bases and J by 0 bases, with 15 bases left in between. Germline CDR1 KGHSH, CDR2 LQKENI. The length of the CDR3 is 15 residues. The CDR3 region is CASSSSGTASYEQYF. Here the CDR3 DNA reads TGTGCCAGCTCTTCCTCCGGGACTGCCTCCTACGAGCAGTACTTC.

The genes are TRBV19 and TRBJ1-1; D unresolved. The V and J ends lost 3 bases and 11 bases respectively, with 16 bases between them. Germline lookup yields CDR1 LNHDA and CDR2 SQIVND (reference sequence). This CDR3 is 13 amino acids long. CDR3 amino acids: CASSMGHPAAAFF. The CDR3 DNA reads as TGTGCCAGTAGTATGGGTCATCCAGCGGCGGCTTTCTTT.

The chain couples TRBV30 to TRBJ2-1; TRBD2 matches at 8 bases. CDR1 is GTSNPN, CDR2 SVGIG, per germline (reference sequence). The CDR3 sequence is 15 residues long. V gave up 0 bases and J gave up 2 bases; unmatched junction bases: 3. The CDR3 DNA follows: TGTGCCTGGAGTGTACGCGGGGGGCCCTACAATGAGCAGTTCTTC. It translates to CAWSVRGGPYNEQFF.

This rearrangement joins TRBV7-9 to TRBJ2-7, with TRBD1 matching 8 bases. CDR1 is SEHNR and CDR2 is FQNEAQ in the germline V gene (reference sequence). With 5 bases clipped from V and 3 bases from J, the junction kept 6 bases outside the gene matches. The CDR3 has 14 residues. CDR3 DNA sequence: TGTGCCAGCAGCCAAGGACAGGGAATCTACGAGCAGTACTTC. This translates into CASSQGQGIYEQYF.

J is TRBJ2-7 and V is TRBV3-1 (or the pseudogene TRBV3-2), with 12 bases fitting TRBD1. V shed 1 base, J shed 5 bases, and the junction held 6 bases outside the gene matches. The CDR3 is made up of 16 amino acids. Germline assignment: CDR1 LGHDT and CDR2 YNNKEL (reference sequence). CDR3 bases: TGTGCCAGCAGCCAAGTTCCTGGGACAGGGGGCGACGAGCAGTACTTC. It yields the protein CASSQVPGTGGDEQYF.